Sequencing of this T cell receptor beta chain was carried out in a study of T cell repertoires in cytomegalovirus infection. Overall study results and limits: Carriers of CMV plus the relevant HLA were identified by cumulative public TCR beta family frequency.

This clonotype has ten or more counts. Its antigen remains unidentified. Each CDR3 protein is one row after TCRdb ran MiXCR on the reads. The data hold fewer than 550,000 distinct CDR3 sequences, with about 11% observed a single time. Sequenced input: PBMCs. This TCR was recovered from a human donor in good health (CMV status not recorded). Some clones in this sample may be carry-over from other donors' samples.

The CDR3 protein is CASSPGTGGYNEWQFF. In nucleotides, the CDR3 is TGTGCCAGCAGCCCCGGGACAGGGGGTTACAATGAGTGGCAGTTCTTC. The J gene is TRBJ2-1, the V gene TRBV7-9; TRBD1 matches at 11 bases. The CDR3 length is 16 residues. Germline V gene data show CDR1 as SEHNR and CDR2 as FQNEAQ (reference sequence). V was pared by 5 bases and J by 12 bases, with 15 bases of the junction left unmatched.